This TCR beta chain was documented in a study of T cell repertoires in aging, cancer and after chemotherapy. Points from the study as a whole: The repertoire data cannot show anything about immunological memory following chemotherapy.

The template was genomic DNA from peripheral blood, not RNA. By frequency in the sample, this clonotype is medium-sized. Its matching antigen is unknown. Rearranged V-D-J TRB sequences were amplified with a mixed TRB-A/B primer pool. TCRdb used MiXCR to reprocess the multiplex PCR reads, holding one entry per CDR3 protein. The repertoire consists of some 10,000 distinct CDR3 sequences, with around 40% occurring once and the leading ten covering 8.2%. This clonotype was obtained from a human donor in good health. Source material: blood.

CDR3 in amino acids: CSVESDNYGYTF. The CDR3 DNA reads as TGCAGCGTTGAGAGTGACAACTATGGCTACACCTTC. The chain uses TRBV29-1 and TRBJ1-2, with D hard to call. In germline, CDR1 is SQVTM, CDR2 ANQGSEA. The V gene lost 3 bases and the J gene lost 2 bases, with 7 bases spanning the gap. The CDR3 has 12 residues.